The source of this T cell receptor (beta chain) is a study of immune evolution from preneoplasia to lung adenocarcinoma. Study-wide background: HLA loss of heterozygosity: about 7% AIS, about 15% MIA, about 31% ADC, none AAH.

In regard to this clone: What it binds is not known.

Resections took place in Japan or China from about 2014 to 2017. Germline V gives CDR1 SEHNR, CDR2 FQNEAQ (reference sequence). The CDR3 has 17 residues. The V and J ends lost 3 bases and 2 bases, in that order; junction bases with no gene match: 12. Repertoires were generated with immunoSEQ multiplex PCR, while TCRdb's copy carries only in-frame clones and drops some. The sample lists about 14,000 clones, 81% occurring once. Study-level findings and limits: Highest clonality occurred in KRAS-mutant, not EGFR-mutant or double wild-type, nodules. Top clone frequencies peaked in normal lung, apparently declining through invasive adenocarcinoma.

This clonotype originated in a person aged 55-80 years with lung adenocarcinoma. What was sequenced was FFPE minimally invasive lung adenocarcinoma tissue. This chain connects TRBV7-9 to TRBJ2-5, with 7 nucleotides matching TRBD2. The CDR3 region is CASSLNEAGVVQETQYF. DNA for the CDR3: TGTGCCAGCAGCTTGAATGAGGCGGGGGTTGTTCAAGAGACCCAGTACTTC.